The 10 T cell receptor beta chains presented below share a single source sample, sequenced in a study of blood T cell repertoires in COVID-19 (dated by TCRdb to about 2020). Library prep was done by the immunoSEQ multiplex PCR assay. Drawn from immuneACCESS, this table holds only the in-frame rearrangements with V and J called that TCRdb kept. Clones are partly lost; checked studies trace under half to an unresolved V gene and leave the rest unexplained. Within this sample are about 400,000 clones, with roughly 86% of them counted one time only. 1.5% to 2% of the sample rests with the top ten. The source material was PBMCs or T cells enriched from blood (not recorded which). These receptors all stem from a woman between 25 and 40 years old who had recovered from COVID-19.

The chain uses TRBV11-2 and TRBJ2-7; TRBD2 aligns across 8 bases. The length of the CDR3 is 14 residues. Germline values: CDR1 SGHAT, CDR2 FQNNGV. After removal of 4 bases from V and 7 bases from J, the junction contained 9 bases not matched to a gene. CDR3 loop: CASSWGGTSGEQYF. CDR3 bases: TGTGCCAGCAGCTGGGGGGGTACTAGCGGTGAGCAGTACTTC. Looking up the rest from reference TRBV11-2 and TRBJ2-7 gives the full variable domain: EAGVAQSPRYKIIEKRQSVAFWCNPISGHATLYWYQQILGQGPKLLIQFQNNGVVDDSQLPKDRFSAERLKGVDSTLKIQPAKLEDSAVYLCASSWGGTSGEQYFGPGTRLTVT.

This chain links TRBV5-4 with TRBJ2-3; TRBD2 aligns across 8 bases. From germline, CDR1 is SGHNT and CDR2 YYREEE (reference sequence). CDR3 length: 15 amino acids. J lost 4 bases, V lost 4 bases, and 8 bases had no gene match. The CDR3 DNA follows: TGTGCCAGCAGCCCGACCGGGACTAGTGCAGATACGCAGTATTTT. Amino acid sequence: CASSPTGTSADTQYF.

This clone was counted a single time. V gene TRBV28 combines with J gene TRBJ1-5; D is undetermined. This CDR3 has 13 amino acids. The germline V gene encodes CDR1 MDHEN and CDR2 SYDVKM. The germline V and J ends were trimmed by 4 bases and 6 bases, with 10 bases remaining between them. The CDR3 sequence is CASSSAEPQPQHF. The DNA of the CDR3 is TGTGCCAGCAGTTCCGCGGAGCCTCAGCCCCAGCATTTT.

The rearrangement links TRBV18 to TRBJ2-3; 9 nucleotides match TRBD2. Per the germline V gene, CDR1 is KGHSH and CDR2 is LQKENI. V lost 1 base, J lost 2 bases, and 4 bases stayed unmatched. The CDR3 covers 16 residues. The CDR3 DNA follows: TGTGCCAGCTCACCACAGTCTAGCGGGATCACAGATACGCAGTATTTT. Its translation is CASSPQSSGITDTQYF.

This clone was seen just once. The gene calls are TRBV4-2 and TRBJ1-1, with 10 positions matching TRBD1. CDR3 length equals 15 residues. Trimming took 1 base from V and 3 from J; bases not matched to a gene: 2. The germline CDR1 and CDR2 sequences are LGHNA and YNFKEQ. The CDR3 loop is CASSQAGQGHTEAFF. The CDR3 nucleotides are TGTGCCAGCAGCCAAGCGGGACAGGGGCACACTGAAGCTTTCTTT.

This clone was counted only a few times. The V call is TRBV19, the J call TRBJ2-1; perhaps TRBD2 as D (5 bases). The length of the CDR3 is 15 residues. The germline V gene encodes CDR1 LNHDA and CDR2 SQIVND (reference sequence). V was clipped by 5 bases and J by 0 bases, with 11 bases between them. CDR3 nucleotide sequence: TGTGCCAGTAGTGACCTGGGGAGCTCCTACAATGAGCAGTTCTTC. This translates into CASSDLGSSYNEQFF.

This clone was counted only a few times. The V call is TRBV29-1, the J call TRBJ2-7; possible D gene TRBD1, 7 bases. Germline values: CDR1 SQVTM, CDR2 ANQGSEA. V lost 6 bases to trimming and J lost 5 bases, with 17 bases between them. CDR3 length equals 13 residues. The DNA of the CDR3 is TGCAGCGTGAATCTAGGGGGCGGGAACGAGCAGTACTTC. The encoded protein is CSVNLGGGNEQYF.

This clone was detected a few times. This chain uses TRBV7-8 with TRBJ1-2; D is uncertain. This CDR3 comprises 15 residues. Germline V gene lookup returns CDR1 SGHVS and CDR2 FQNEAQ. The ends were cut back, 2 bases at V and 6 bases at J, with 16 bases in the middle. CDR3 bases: TGTGCCAGCAGCTTATTCACACCGTTGGCGGATGGCTACACCTTC. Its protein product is CASSLFTPLADGYTF.

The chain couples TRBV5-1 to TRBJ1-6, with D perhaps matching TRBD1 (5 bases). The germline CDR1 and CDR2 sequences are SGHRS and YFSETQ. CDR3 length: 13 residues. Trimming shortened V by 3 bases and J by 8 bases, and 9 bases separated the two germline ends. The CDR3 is CASSSEGDSPLHF. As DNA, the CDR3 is TGCGCCAGCAGCTCCGAAGGGGATTCACCCCTCCACTTT.

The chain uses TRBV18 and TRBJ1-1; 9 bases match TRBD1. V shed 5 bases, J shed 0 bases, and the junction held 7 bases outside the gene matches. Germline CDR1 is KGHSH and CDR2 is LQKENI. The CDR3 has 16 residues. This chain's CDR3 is CASSSGTGHMNTEAFF. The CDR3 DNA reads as TGTGCCAGCTCATCAGGGACAGGGCACATGAACACTGAAGCTTTCTTT.